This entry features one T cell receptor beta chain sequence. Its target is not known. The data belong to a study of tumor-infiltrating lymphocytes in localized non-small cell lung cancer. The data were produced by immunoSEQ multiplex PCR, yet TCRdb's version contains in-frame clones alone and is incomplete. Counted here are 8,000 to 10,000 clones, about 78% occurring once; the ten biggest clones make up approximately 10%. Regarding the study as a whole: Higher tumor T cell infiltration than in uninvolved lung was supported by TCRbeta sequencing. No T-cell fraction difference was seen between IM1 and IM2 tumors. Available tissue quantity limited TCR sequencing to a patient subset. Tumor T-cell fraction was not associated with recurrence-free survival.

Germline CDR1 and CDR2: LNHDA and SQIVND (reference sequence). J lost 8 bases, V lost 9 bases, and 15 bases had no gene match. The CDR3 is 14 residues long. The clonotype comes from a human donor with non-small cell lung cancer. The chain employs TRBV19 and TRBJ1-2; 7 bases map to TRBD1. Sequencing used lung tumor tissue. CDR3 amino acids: CARRHRGGFWGYTF. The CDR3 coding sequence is TGTGCCAGGCGGCACAGGGGCGGGTTCTGGGGCTACACCTTC.